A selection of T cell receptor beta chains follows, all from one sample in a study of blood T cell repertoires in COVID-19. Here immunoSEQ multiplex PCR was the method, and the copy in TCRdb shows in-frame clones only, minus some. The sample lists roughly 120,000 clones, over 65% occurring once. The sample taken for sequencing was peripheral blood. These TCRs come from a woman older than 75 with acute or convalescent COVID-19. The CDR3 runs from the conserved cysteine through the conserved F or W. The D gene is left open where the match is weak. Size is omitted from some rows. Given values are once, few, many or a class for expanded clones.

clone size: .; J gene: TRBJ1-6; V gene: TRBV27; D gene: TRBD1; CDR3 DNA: TGTGCCAGCAGTTTATGGGGGACAGGGACTTCACCCCTCCACTTT; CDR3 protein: CASSLWGTGTSPLHF
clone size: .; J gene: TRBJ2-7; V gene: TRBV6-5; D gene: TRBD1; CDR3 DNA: TGTGCCAGCAGTTACTCGGGACAGGGGGGCGGCGAGCAGTACTTC; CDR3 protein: CASSYSGQGGGEQYF
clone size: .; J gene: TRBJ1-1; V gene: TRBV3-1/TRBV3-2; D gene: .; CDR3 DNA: TGTGCCAGCAGCATGGAGGGGATCCGAGCTTTCTTT; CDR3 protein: CASSMEGIRAFF
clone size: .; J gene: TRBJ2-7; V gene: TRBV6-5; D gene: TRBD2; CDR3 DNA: TGTGCCAGCAGAAGGAGTAGCGGGTTCTCCTACGAGCAGTACTTC; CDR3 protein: CASRRSSGFSYEQYF
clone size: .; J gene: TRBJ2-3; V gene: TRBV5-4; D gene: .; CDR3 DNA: TGTGCCAGCAGCTTCGGTAGGGGAGATACGCAGTATTTT; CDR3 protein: CASSFGRGDTQYF
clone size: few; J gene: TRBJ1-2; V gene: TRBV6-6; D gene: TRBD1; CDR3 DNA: TGTGCCAGCAGTGAGGAGGGACAGTATGGCTACACCTTC; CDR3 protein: CASSEEGQYGYTF
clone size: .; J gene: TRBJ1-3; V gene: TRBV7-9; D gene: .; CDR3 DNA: TGTGCCAGCAGCCCAGGGCTAACCTTTACCTCTGGAAACACCATATATTTT; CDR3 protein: CASSPGLTFTSGNTIYF
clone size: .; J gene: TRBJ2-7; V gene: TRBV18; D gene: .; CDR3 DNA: TGTGCCAGCTCACCCCAGGCCTACGAGCAGTACTTC; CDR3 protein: CASSPQAYEQYF
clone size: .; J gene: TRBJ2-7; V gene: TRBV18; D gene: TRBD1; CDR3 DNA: TGTGCCAGCTCACCGGGACAGACCTACGAGCAGTACTTC; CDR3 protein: CASSPGQTYEQYF
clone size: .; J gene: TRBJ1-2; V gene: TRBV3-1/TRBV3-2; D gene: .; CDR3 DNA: TGTGCCAGCAGCCAAGAAACGAGCCTACGTGGCTACACCTTC; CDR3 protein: CASSQETSLRGYTF
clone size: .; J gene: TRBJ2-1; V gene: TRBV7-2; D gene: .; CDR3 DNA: TGTGCCAGCAGCTTTGGAAGGTGGGCTCTCAAGGGGAATGAGCAGTTCTTC; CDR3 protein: CASSFGRWALKGNEQFF
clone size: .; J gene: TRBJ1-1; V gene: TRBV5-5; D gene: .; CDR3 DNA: TGTGCCAGCAGCTTGCTCGGCGGGGGGGCCACTGAAGCTTTCTTT; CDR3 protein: CASSLLGGGATEAFF
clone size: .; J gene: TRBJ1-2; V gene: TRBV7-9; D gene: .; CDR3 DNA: TGTGCCAGCAGCTCTGAGGCTTATGGCTACACCTTC; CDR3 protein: CASSSEAYGYTF
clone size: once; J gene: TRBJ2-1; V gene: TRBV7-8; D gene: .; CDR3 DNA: TGTGCCAGCAGCTTACGTGGGCTAAATGAGCAGTTCTTC; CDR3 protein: CASSLRGLNEQFF
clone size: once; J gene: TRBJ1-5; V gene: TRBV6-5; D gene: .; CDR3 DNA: TGTGCCAGCAGTTACGGGGGGATGAGTGACGGTCAGCCCCAGCATTTT; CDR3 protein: CASSYGGMSDGQPQHF
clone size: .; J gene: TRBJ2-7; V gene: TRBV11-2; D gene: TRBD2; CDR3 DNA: TGTGCCAGCAGCTACCTAGCGGGGGGGACTTTAGAGCAGTACTTC; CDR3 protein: CASSYLAGGTLEQYF
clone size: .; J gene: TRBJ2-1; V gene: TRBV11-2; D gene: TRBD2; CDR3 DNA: TGTGCCAGCAGCTTAGTAGGGCAGCGGGAGGGTCGAGAGCAGTTCTTC; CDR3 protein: CASSLVGQREGREQFF
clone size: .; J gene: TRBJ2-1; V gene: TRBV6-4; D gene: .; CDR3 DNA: TGTGCCAGCCCCACGGGCCTGGACACCCATGAGCAGTTCTTC; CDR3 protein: CASPTGLDTHEQFF
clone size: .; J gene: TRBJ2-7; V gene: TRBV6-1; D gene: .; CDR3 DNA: TGTGCCAGCAGTGCGGGTCGGGAGCCCCTCTCCTACGAGCAGTACTTC; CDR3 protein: CASSAGREPLSYEQYF
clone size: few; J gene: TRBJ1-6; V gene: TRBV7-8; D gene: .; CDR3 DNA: TGTGCCAGCAGCTTAGGGTCGGTCAATTCACCCCTCCACTTT; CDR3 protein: CASSLGSVNSPLHF
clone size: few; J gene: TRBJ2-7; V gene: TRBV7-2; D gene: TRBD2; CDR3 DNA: TGTGCCAGCAGCCGCTATTTAGCGGGAGCCTACGAGCAGTACTTC; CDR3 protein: CASSRYLAGAYEQYF
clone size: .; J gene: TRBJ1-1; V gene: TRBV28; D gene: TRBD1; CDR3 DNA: TGTGCCAGCAGGAACCGGGACAGGGAAAGGAACACTGAAGCTTTCTTT; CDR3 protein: CASRNRDRERNTEAFF
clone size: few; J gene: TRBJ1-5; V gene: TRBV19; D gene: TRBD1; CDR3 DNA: TGTGCCAGTAACCTGGACAGGAACGCCAATCAGCCCCAGCATTTT; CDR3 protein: CASNLDRNANQPQHF
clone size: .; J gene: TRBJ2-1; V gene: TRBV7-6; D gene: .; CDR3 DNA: TGTGCCAGCAGCTTAATTTTAGGACAGTACAATGAGCAGTTCTTC; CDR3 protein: CASSLILGQYNEQFF
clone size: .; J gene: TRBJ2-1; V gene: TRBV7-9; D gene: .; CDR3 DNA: TGTGCCAGCAGCTTAGATCCTGGTGGCCACAATGAGCAGTTCTTC; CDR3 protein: CASSLDPGGHNEQFF
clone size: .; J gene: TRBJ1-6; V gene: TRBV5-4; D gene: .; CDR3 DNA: TGTGCCAGCAGGACGGGGGGCTCCTATAATTCACCCCTCCACTTT; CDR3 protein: CASRTGGSYNSPLHF
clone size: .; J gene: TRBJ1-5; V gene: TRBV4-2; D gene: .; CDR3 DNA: TGTGCCAGCAGCCAAGACCAGGGCGGGATGCAGCCCCAGCATTTT; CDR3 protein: CASSQDQGGMQPQHF
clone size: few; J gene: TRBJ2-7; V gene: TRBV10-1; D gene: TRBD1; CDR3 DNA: TGCGCCAGCAGCCGGACAGGGGGGTACGAGCAGTACTTC; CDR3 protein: CASSRTGGYEQYF
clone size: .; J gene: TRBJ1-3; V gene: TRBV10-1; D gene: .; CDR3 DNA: TGCGCCAGCAGTGAAAACCCGCACTCCTCTGGAAACACCATATATTTT; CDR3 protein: CASSENPHSSGNTIYF
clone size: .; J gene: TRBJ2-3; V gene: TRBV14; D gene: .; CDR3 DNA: TGTGCCAGCAGCCAAGATTGGCCCGCGGGGTCGGATACGCAGTATTTT; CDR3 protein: CASSQDWPAGSDTQYF
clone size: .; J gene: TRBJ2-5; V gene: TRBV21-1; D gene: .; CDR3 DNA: TGTGCCAGGGGAGTAGAGACCCAGTACTTC; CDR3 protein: CARGVETQYF
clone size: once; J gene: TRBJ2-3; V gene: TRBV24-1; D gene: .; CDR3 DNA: TGTGCCACCAGTGATTTTCGACAGACGACAGATACGCAGTATTTT; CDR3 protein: CATSDFRQTTDTQYF
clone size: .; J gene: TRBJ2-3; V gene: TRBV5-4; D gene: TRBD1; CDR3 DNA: TGTGCCAGCAGCTTGAGGCAGGGGGCGTTTCCAGATACGCAGTATTTT; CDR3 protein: CASSLRQGAFPDTQYF
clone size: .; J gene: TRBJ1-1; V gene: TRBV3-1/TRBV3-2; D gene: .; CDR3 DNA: TGTGCCAGCAGCCAAGCCGGACAGCTGAACACTGAAGCTTTCTTT; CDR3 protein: CASSQAGQLNTEAFF
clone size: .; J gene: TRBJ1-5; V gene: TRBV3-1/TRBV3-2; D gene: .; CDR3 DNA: TGTGCCAGCAGCCAAGGGACAAACAATCAGCCCCAGCATTTT; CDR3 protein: CASSQGTNNQPQHF
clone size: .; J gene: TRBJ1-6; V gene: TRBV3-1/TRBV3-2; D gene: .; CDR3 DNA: TGTGCCAGCAGCCAAGTCGGGTATAATTCACCCCTCCACTTT; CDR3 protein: CASSQVGYNSPLHF
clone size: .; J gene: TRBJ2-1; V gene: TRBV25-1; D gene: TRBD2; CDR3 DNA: TGTGCCAGCAGTGAAGTAAGATGGGCTAGCGGGAGCGCCGATGAGCAGTTCTTC; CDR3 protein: CASSEVRWASGSADEQFF
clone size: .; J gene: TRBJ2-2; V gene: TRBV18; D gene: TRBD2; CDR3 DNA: TGTGCCAGCTCACCGACTAGCGGGACCGGGGAGCTGTTTTTT; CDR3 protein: CASSPTSGTGELFF
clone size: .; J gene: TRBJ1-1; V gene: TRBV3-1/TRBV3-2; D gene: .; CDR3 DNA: TGTGCCAGCAGCCAAGATGGGCGGGGGGGCGATAACACTGAAGCTTTCTTT; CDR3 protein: CASSQDGRGGDNTEAFF
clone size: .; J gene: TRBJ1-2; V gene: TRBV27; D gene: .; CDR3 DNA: TGTGCCAGCAGTTTATCGAGGGCCCAGAGCTACACCTTC; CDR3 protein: CASSLSRAQSYTF
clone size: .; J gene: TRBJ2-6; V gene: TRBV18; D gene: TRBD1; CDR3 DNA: TGTGCCAGCTCACAAAGGACAGGGAGCTCTGGGGCCAACGTCCTGACTTTC; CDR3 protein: CASSQRTGSSGANVLTF